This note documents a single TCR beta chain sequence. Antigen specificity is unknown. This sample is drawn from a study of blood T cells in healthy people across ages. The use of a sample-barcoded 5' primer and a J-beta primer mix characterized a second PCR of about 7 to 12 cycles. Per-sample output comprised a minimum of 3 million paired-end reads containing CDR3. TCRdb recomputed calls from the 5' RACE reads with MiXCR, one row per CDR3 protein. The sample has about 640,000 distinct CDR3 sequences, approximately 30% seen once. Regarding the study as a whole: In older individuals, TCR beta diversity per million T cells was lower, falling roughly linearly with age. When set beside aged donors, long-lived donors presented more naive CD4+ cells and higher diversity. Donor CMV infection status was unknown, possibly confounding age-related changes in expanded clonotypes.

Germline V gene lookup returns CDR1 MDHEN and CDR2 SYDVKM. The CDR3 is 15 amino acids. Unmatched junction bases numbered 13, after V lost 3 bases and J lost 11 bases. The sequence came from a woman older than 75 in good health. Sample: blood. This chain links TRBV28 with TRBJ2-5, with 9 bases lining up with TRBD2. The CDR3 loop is CASSLVGGGANEQYF. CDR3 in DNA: TGTGCCAGCAGTTTGGTCGGCGGGGGGGCGAATGAGCAGTACTTC.